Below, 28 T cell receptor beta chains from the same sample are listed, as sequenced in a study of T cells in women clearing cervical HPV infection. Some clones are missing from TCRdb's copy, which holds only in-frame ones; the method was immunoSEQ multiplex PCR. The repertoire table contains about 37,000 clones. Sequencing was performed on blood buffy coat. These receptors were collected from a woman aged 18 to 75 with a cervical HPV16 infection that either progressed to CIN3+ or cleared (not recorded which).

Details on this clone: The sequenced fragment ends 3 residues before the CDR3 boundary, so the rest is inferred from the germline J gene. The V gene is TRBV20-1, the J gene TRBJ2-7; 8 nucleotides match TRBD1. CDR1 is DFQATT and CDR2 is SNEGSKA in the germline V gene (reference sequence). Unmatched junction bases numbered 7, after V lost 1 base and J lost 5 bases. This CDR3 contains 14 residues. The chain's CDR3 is CSARVRDRLNEQYF. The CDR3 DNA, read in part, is TGCAGTGCTAGAGTGAGGGACAGGTTAAACGAG.

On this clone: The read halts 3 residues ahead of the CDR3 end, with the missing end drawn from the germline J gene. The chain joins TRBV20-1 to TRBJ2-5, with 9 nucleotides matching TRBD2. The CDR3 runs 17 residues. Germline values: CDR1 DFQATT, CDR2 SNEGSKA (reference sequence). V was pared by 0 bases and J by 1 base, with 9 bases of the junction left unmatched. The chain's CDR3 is CSAREPSGTSSQETQYF. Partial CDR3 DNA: TGCAGTGCTAGAGAACCTAGCGGGACGTCCTCCCAAGAGACC.

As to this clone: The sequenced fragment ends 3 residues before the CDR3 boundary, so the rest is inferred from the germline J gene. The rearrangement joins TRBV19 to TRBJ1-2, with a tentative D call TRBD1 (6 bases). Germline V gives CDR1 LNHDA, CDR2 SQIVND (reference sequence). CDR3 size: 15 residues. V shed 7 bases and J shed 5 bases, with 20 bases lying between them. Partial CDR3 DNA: TGTGCCAGTATACCGAGGGCAGGGGTCTTATATGGC. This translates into CASIPRAGVLYG. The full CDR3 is CASIPRAGVLYGYTF.

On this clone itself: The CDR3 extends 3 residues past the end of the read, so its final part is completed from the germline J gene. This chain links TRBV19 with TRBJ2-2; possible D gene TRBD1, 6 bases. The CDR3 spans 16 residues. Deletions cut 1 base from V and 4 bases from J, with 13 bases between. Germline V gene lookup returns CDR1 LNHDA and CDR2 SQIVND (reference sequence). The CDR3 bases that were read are TGTGCCAGTAGTATAGGGGCAGGGGTTTTCACCGGGGAG. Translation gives CASSIGAGVFTGE. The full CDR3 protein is CASSIGAGVFTGELFF.

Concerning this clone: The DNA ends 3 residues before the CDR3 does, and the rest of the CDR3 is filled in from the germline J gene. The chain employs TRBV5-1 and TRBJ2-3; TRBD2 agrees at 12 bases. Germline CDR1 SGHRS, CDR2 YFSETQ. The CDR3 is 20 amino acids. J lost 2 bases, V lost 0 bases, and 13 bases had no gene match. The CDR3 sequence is CASSLGRLAGVSTHTDTQYF. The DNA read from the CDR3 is TGCGCCAGCAGCTTGGGGCGACTAGCGGGAGTCTCGACTCACACAGATACG.

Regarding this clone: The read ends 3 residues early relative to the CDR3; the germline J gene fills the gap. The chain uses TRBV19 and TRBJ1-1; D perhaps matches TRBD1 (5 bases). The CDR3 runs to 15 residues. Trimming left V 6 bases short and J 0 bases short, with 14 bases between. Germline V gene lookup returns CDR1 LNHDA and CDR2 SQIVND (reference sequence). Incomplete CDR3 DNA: TGTGCCAGTAGACCTACGGGGGTCATGAACACTGAA. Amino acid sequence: CASRPTGVMNTE. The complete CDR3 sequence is CASRPTGVMNTEAFF.

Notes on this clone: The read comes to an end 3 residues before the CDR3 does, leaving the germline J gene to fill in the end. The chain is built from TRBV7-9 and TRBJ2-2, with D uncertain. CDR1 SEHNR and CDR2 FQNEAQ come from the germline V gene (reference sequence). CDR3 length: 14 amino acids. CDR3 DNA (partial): TGTGCCAGCAGCTTAGAGGCCAGGAGATCACCG. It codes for CASSLEARRSP. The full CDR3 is CASSLEARRSPLFF. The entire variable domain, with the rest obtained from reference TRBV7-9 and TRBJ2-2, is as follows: DTGVSQNPRHKITKRGQNVTFRCDPISEHNRLYWYRQTLGQGPEFLTYFQNEAQLEKSRLLSDRFSAERPKGSFSTLEIQRTEQGDSAMYLCASSLEARRSPLFFGEGSRLTVL.

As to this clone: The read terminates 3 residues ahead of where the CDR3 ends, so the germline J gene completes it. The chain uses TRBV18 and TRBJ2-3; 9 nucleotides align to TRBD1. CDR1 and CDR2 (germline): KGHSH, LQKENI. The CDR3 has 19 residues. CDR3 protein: CASSLMDRGVRGDNQPQYF. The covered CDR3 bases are TGTGCCAGCTCACTAATGGACAGGGGTGTTCGGGGCGACAATCAGCCG.

The DNA read from the CDR3 is TGTGCCAGCAGTGAACGGTCGCAAGAGACC. Protein sequence: CASSERSQET. The full CDR3 reads CASSERSQETQYF. This chain links TRBV2 with TRBJ2-5; no definite D call. The read terminates 3 residues ahead of where the CDR3 ends, so the germline J gene completes it. In germline, CDR1 is SNHLY, CDR2 FYNNEI. The CDR3 contains 13 residues. Trimming pared 2 bases from V and 2 bases from J, leaving 6 bases between.

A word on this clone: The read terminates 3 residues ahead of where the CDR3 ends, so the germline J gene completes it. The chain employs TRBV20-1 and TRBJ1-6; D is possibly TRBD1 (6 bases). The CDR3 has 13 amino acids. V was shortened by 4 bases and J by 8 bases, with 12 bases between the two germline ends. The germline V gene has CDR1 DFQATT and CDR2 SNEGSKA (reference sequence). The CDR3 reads CSATRDKDSPLHF. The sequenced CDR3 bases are TGCAGTGCTACCCGGGACAAGGATTCACCC.

CDR3 amino acids: CASRRTGTYEQYF. The CDR3 bases that were read are TGTGCCAGCAGGCGGACAGGGACCTACGAG. The chain joins TRBV28 to TRBJ2-7, with TRBD1 identical over 8 bases. Read coverage stops 3 residues before the CDR3 terminus; the germline J gene supplies the remainder. V lost 6 bases and J lost 2; bases outside the gene matches: 3. This CDR3 is built from 13 residues. The germline gives CDR1 MDHEN, CDR2 SYDVKM. The full variable domain, with the rest looked up from reference TRBV28 and TRBJ2-7, is DVKVTQSSRYLVKRTGEKVFLECVQDMDHENMFWYRQDPGLGLRLIYFSYDVKMKEKGDIPEGYSVSREKKERFSLILESASTNQTSMYLCASRRTGTYEQYFGPGTRLTVT.

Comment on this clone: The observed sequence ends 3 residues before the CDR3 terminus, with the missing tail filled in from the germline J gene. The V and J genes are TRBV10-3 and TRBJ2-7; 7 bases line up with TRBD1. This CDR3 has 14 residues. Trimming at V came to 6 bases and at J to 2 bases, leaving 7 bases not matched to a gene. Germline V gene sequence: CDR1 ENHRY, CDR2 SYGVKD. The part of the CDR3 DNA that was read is TGTGCCATCAGAGGAAGACAGGGAGCCTACGAG. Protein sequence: CAIRGRQGAYE. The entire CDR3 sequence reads CAIRGRQGAYEQYF.

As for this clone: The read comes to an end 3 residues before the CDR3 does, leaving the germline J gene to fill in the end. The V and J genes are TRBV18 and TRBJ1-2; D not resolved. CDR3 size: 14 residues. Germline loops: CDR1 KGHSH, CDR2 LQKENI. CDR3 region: CASSPPRGPYDYTF. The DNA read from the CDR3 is TGTGCCAGCTCACCACCACGGGGTCCCTACGAC.

The chain's CDR3 is CASSLAVRGGTDTQYF. CDR3 bases read: TGCGCCAGCAGCTTGGCCGTCAGGGGAGGCACAGATACG. The V and J genes are TRBV5-1 and TRBJ2-3, with a weak D call TRBD1 (6 bases). Read coverage stops 3 residues before the CDR3 terminus; the germline J gene supplies the remainder. V was pared by 0 bases and J by 1 base, with 12 bases between. CDR3 length: 16 residues. The germline gives CDR1 SGHRS, CDR2 YFSETQ. Supplemented by reference TRBV5-1 and TRBJ2-3, the full variable domain reads KAGVTQTPRYLIKTRGQQVTLSCSPISGHRSVSWYQQTPGQGLQFLFEYFSETQRNKGNFPGRFSGRQFSNSRSEMNVSTLELGDSALYLCASSLAVRGGTDTQYFGPGTRLTVL.

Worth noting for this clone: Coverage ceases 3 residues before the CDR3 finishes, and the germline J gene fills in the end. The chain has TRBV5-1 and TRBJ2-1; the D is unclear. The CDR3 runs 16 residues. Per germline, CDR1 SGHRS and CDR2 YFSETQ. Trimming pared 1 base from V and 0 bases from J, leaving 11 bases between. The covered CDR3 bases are TGCGCCAGCAGCTTGCTACCCCCTCCCTCCTACAATGAG. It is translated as CASSLLPPPSYNE. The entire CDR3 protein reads CASSLLPPPSYNEQFF.

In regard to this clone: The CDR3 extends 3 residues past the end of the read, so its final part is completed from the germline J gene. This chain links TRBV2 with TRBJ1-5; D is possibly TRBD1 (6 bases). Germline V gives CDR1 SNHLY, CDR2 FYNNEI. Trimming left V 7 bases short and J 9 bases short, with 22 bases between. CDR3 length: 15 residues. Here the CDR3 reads CASTFNRQARMPQHF. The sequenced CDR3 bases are TGTGCCAGCACCTTTAATAGACAGGCCAGAATGCCC.

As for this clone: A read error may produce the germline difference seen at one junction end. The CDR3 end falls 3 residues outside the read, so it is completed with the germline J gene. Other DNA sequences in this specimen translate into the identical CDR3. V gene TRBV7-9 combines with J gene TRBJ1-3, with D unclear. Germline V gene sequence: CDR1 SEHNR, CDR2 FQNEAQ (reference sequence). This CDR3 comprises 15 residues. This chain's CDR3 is CASIEGLSSGNTIYF. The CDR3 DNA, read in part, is TGTGCCAGCATCGAAGGACTGAGCTCTGGAAACACA.

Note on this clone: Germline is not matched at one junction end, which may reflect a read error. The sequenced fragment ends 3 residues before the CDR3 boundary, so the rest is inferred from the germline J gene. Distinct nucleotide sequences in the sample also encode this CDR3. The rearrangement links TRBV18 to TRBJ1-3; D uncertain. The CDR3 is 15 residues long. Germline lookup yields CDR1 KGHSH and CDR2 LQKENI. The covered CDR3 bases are TGTGCCAGCTCACCAATTGACAACTCTGGAAACACG. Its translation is CASSPIDNSGNT. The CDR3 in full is CASSPIDNSGNTIYF.

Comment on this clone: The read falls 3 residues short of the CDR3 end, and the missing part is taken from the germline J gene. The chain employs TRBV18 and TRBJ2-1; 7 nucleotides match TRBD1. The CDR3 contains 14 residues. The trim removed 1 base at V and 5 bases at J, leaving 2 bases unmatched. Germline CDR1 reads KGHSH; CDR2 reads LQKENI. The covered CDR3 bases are TGTGCCAGCTCACCACGGCAGGGGGACAATGAG. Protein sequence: CASSPRQGDNE. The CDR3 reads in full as CASSPRQGDNEQFF.

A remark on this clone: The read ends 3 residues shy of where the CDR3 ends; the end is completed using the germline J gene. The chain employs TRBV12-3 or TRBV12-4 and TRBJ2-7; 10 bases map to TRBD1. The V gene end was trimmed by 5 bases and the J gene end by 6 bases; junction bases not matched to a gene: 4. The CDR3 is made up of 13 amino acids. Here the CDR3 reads CASSVRTGGEQYF. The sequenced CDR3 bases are TGTGCCAGCAGTGTCCGGACAGGGGGCGAG.

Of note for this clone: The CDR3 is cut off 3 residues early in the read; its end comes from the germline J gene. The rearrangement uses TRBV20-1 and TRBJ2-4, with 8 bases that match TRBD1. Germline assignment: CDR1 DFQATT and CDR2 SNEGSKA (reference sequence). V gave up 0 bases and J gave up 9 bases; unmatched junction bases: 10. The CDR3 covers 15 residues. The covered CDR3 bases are TGCAGTGCTAGAGATCAAGGACAGGGTATCGTCATT. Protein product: CSARDQGQGIVI. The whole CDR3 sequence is CSARDQGQGIVIQYF.

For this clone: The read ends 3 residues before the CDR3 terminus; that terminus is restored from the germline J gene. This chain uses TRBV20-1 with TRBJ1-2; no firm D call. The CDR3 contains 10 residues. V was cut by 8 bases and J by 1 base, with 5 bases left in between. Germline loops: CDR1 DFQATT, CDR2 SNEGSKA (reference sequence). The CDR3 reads CSTDNYGYTF. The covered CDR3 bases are TGCAGTACAGATAACTATGGC.

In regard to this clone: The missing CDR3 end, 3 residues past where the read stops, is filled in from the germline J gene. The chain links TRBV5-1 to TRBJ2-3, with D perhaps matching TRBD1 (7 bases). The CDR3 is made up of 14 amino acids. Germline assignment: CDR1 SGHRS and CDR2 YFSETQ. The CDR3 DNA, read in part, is TGCGCCAGCAGCTTAGGAGGGGGCCAAGAGACG. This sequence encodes CASSLGGGQET. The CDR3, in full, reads CASSLGGGQETQYF.

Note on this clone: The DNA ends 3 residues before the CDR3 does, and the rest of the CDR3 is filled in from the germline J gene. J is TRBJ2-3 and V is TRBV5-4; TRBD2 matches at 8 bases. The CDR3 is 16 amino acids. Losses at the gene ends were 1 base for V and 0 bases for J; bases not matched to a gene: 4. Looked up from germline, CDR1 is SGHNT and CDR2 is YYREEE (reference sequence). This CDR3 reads CASSLRPSGSTDTQYF. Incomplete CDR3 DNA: TGTGCCAGCAGCTTGCGCCCTAGCGGGAGCACAGATACG.

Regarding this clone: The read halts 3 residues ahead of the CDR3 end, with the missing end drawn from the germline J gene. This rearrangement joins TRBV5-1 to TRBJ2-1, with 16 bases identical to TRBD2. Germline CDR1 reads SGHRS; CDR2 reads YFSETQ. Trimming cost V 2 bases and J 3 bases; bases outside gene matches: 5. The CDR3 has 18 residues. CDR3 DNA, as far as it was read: TGCGCCAGCAGCTTAGGGACTAGCGGGAGGGCCGACTACAATGAG. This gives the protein CASSLGTSGRADYNE. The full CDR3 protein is CASSLGTSGRADYNEQFF.

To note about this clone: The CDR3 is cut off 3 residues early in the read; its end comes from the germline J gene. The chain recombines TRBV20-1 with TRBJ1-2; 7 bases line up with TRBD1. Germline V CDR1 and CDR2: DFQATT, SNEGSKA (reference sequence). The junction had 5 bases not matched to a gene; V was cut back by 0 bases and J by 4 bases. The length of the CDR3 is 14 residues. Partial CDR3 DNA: TGCAGTGCTAGAGATGGGACAGCTTCCTATGGC. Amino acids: CSARDGTASYG. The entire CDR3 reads CSARDGTASYGYTF.

The CDR3: CASSLASMTTYNEQFF. The DNA read from the CDR3 is TGCGCCAGCAGCTTGGCATCCATGACAACCTACAATGAG. V gene TRBV5-1 combines with J gene TRBJ2-1; no firm D call. The read terminates 3 residues ahead of where the CDR3 ends, so the germline J gene completes it. Germline loops: CDR1 SGHRS, CDR2 YFSETQ. The CDR3 length is 16 residues. V dropped 0 bases and J dropped 2 bases, with 12 bases sitting between them.

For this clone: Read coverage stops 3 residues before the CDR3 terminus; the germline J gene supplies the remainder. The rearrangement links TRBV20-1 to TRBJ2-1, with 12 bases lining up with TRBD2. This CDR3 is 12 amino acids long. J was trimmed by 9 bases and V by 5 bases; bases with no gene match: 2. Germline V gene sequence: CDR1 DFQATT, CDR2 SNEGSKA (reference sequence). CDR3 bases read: TGCAGTGCTGGGGGACTAGCGGGTGAG. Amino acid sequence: CSAGGLAGE. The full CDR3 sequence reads CSAGGLAGEQFF.